The present entry profiles one T cell receptor beta chain with its context. Per the authors' pipeline: Amplified reference gene primers provided the basis for estimating nucleated cell counts. Clones were read by immunoSEQ multiplex PCR, and TCRdb kept only the in-frame ones, dropping some. V, J and clone size derive from that table, while D and trimming were established from the DNA sequence. Seen here are approximately 250,000 clones, approximately 89% observed once, and the top ten hold about 8.6%. This entry comes from a study of blood T cell repertoires in COVID-19. The overall study: Specimens from acute and convalescent COVID-19 originated in the United States, Italy and Spain. Sources were T cells, B-cell-depleted T cells, or PBMCs; the material itself was cDNA or gDNA.

The sequenced material came from peripheral blood. The TCR sequence derives from a man aged 35 to 55 with active or convalescent COVID-19.

The CDR3 protein is CASSLEAGGKEKLFF. The CDR3 DNA sequence: TGTGCCAGCAGCTTAGAGGCAGGGGGAAAGGAAAAACTGTTTTTT. The chain employs TRBV7-9 and TRBJ1-4, with TRBD1 matching 7 bases. Germline-derived CDR1 and CDR2 are SEHNR and FQNEAQ (reference sequence). This CDR3 contains 15 residues. With 1 base clipped from V and 8 bases from J, the junction kept 7 bases outside the gene matches.